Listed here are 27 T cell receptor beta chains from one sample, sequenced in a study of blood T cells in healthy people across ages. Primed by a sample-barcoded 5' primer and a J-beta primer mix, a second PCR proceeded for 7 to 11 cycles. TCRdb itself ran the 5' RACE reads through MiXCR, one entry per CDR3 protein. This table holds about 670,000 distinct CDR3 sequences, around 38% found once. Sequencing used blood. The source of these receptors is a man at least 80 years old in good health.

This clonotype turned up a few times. The CDR3 reads CSVSGEGTDTQYF. The CDR3 nucleotides are TGCAGCGTTTCGGGTGAGGGCACAGATACGCAGTATTTT. The genes are TRBV29-1 and TRBJ2-3; D is unresolved. CDR1 and CDR2 (germline): SQVTM, ANQGSEA. This CDR3 region has 13 residues. Deletions cut 5 bases from V and 1 base from J, with 10 bases between.

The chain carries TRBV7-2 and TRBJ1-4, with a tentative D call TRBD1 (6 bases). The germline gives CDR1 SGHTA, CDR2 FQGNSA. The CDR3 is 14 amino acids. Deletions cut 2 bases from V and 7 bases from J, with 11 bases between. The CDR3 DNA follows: TGTGCCAGCAGCTTAACAGGGAGGGGTGAAAAACTGTTTTTT. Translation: CASSLTGRGEKLFF. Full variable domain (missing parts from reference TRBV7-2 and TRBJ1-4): GAGVSQSPSNKVTEKGKDVELRCDPISGHTALYWYRQSLGQGLEFLIYFQGNSAPDKSGLPSDRFSAERTGGSVSTLTIQRTQQEDSAVYLCASSLTGRGEKLFFGSGTQLSVL.

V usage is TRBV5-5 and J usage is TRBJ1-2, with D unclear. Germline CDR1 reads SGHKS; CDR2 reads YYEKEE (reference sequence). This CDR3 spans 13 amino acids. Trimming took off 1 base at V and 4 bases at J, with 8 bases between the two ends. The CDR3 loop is CASSLSSLYGYTF. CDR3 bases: TGTGCCAGCAGCTTGTCCAGTCTCTATGGCTACACCTTC.

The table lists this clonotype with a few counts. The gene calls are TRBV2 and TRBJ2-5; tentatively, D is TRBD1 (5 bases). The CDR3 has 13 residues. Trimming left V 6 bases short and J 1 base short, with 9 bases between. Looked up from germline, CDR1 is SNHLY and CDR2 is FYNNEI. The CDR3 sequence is CASRGHAQETQYF. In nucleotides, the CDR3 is TGTGCCAGCAGGGGGCATGCCCAAGAGACCCAGTACTTC.

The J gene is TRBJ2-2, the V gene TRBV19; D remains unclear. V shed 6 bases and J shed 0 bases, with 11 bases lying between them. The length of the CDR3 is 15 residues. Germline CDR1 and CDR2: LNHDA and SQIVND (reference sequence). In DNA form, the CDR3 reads TGTGCCAGTAGAGTCTCAGGAACGAACACCGGGGAGCTGTTTTTT. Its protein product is CASRVSGTNTGELFF.

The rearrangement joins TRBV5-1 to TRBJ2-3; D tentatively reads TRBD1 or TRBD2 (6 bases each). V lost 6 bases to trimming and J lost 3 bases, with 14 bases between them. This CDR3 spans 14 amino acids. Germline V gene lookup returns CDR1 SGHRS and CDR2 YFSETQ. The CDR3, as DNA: TGCGCCAGCAAATGGGGGGCTGGTACAGATACGCAGTATTTT. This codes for CASKWGAGTDTQYF.

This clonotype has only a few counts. The CDR3 loop is CASSFSMTSGRSGETQYF. Written as DNA, the CDR3 is TGTGCCAGCAGTTTCTCCATGACTAGCGGGAGAAGTGGGGAGACCCAGTACTTC. The chain combines TRBV12-3 or TRBV12-4 with TRBJ2-7; 12 positions agree with TRBD2. TRBJ2-5 explains the end of the DNA better; the J call may be wrong. The CDR3 length is 18 residues.

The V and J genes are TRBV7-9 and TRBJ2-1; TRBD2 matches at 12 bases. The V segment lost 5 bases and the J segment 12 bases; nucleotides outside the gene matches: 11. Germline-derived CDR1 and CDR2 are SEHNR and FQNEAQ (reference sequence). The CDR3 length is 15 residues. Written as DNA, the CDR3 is TGTGCCAGCAGCGATGGGCTAGCGGGAGGGTTTGGGCAGTTCTTC. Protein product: CASSDGLAGGFGQFF. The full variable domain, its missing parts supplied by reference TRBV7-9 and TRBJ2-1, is DTGVSQNPRHKITKRGQNVTFRCDPISEHNRLYWYRQTLGQGPEFLTYFQNEAQLEKSRLLSDRFSAERPKGSFSTLEIQRTEQGDSAMYLCASSDGLAGGFGQFFGPGTRLTVL.

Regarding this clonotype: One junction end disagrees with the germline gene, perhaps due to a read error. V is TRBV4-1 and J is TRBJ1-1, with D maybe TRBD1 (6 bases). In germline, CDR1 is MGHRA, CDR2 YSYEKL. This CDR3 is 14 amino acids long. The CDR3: CTSRVQGWDTEAFF. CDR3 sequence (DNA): TGCACCAGCAGGGTACAGGGATGGGACACTGAAGCTTTCTTT.

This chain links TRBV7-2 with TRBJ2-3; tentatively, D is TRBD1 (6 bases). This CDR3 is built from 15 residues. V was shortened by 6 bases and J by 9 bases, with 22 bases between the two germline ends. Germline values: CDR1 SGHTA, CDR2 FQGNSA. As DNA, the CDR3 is TGTGCCAGCAGTAATCCAGGGGTCGGCAAATCGACGCAGTATTTT. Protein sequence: CASSNPGVGKSTQYF.

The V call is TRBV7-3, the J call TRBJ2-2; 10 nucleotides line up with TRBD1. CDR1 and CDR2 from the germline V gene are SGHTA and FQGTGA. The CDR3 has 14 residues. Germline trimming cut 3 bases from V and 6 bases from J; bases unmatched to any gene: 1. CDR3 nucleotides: TGTGCCAGCAGCTTTGGACAGGGGGCCGGGGAGCTGTTTTTT. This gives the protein CASSFGQGAGELFF.

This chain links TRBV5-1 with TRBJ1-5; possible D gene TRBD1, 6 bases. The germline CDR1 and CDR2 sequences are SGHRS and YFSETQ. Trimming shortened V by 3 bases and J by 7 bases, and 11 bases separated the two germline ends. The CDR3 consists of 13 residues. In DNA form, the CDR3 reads TGCGCCAGCAGCTCGGAACAGGGACAGCCCCAGCATTTT. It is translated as CASSSEQGQPQHF.

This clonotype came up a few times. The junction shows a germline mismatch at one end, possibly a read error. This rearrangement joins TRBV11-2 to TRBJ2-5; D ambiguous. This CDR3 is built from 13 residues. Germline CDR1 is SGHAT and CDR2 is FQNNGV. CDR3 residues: CASSFGSGETQYF. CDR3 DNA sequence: TGCGCCAGCAGCTTCGGTAGTGGGGAGACCCAGTACTTC.

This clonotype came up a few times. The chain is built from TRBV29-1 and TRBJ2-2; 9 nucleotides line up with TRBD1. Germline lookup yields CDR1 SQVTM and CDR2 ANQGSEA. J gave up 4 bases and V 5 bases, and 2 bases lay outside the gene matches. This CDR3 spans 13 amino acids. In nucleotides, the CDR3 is TGCAGCGTTTCGACAGGGGGCACCGGGGAGCTGTTTTTT. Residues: CSVSTGGTGELFF.

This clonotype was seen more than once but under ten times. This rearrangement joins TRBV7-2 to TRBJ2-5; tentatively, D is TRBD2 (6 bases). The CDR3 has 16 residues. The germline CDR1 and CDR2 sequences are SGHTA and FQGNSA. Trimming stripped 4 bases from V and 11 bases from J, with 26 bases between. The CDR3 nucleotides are TGTGCCAGCAGCTCCGTCGGGGGAGATGTCTCGACTGAGCAGTACTTC. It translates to CASSSVGGDVSTEQYF.

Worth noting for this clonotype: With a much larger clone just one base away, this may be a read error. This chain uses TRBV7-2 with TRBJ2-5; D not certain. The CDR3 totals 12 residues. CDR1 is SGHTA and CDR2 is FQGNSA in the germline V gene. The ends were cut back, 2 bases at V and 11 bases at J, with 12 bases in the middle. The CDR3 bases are TGTGCCAGCAGCTTACACTCCTACAAGCAGTACTTC. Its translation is CASSLHSYKQYF.

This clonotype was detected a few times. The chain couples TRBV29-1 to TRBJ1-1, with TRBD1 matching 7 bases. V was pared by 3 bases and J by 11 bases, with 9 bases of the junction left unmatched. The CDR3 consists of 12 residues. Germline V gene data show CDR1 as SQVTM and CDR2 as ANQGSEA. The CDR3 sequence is CSVDVGGGSAFF. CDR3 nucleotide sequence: TGCAGCGTTGACGTAGGGGGCGGATCCGCTTTCTTT.

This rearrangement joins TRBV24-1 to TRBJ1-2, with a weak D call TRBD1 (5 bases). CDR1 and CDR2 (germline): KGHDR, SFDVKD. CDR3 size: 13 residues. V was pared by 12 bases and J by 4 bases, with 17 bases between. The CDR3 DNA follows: TGTGCCGTACGCGCGGGACGGCGCTATGGCTACACCTTC. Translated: CAVRAGRRYGYTF.

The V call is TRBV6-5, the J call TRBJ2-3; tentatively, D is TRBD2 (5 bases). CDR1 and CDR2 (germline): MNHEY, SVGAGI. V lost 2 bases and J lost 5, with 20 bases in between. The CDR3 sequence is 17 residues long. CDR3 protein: CASSYRTNGGRRDTQYF. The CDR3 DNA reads TGTGCCAGCAGTTACCGAACTAATGGCGGGCGGCGAGATACGCAGTATTTT.

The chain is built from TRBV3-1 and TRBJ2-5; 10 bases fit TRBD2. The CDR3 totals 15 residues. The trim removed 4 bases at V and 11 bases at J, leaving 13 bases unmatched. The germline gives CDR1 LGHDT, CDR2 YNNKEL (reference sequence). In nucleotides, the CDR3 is TGTGCCAGCAGCCCCGACTCGGGACTAGCGCGAGAGCAGTACTTC. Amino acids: CASSPDSGLAREQYF.

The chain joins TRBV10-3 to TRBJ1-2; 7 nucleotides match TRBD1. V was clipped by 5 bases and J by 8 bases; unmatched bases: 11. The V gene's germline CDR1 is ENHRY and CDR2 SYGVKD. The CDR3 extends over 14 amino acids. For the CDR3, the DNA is TGTGCCATCAGTAACACCGGGACAGCCAAGGGCTACACCTTC. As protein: CAISNTGTAKGYTF.

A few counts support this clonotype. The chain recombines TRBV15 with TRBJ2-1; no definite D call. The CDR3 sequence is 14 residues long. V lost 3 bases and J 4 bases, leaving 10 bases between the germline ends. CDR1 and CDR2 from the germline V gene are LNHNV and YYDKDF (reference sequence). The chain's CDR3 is CATSSGDNYNEQFF. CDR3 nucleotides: TGTGCCACCAGCAGCGGTGACAATTACAATGAGCAGTTCTTC.

The CDR3 bases are TGTGCCAGCAGCCAAGATGGCAGCGTTGACTCACCCCTCCACTTT. This translates into CASSQDGSVDSPLHF. The V gene is TRBV4-2, the J gene TRBJ1-6; D ambiguous. The ends were cut back, 0 bases at V and 10 bases at J, with 13 bases in the middle. This CDR3 has 15 residues. From germline, CDR1 is LGHNA and CDR2 YNFKEQ.

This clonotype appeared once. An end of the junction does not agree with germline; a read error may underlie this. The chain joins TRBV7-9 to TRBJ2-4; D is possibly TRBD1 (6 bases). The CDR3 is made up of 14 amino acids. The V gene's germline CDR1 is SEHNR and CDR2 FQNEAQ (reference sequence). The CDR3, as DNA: TGTGCCAGCAGCACCCACAGGGCTGGGGACGAGCAGTACTTT. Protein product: CASSTHRAGDEQYF.

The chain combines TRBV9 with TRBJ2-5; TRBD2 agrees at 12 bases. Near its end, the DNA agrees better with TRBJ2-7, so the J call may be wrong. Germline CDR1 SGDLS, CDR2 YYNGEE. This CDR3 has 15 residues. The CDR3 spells CASSGLAGARGEQYF. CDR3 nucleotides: TGTGCCAGCAGCGGACTAGCGGGGGCCCGCGGCGAGCAGTACTTC.

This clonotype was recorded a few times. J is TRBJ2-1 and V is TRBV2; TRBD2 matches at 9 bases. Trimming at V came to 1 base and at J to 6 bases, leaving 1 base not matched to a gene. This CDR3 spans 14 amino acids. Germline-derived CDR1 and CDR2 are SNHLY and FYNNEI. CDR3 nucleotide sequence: TGTGCCAGCAGTGAAGAACTAGCGGGCAATGAGCAGTTCTTC. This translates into CASSEELAGNEQFF.

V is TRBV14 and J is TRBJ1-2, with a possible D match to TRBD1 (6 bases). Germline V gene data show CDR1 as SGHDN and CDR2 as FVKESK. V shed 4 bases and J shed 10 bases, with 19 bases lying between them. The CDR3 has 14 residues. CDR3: CASSLMRGMDDYTF. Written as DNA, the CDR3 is TGTGCCAGCAGCCTGATGAGGGGGATGGATGACTACACCTTC.